These 6 T cell receptor beta chains share one sample of origin, sequenced in a study of vaccination and CD4 T cells after COVID-19. Which antigens these TCRs recognize remains unknown. The treatment here: roughly 10-day PBMC culture with coronavirus spike peptide pools or control peptides (ViraFEST assay). Oncomine TCR Beta short-read sequencing was applied to DNA from cultured CD4+ T cells. TCRdb called the PCR reads again in MiXCR, with one record for every CDR3 protein. This sample has approximately 24,000 distinct CDR3 sequences, with over 60% found just once. Input material: CD4+ T cells from blood, cultured in vitro. These receptors were obtained from a human donor who had recovered from COVID-19.

The CDR3 DNA reads TGTGCCAGCAGTTTAGGGGGGATCGGCAATCAGCCCCAGCATTTT. Its translation: CASSLGGIGNQPQHF. The chain is built from TRBV12-3 or TRBV12-4 and TRBJ1-5; D possibly corresponds to TRBD1 (5 bases). CDR3 length: 15 residues. Trimming removed 1 base at V and 2 bases at J, with 9 bases between.

The J gene is TRBJ1-6, the V gene TRBV20-1, with D possibly matching TRBD1 (6 bases). This CDR3 comprises 16 residues. Germline V gene data show CDR1 as DFQATT and CDR2 as SNEGSKA (reference sequence). Trimming took 0 bases from V and 7 from J, leaving 16 bases between them. DNA of the CDR3: TGCAGTGCTAGAGATTTCGGGGGCGCGGGGAATTCACCCCTCCACTTT. Its translation is CSARDFGGAGNSPLHF.

The chain is built from TRBV15 and TRBJ1-2; D call uncertain. There are 16 residues in the CDR3. The V end was cut by 1 base, the J end by 2 bases, with 14 bases between. CDR1 is LNHNV and CDR2 is YYDKDF in the germline V gene (reference sequence). CDR3 nucleotide sequence: TGTGCCACCAGCAGAGTGGGATCCAGCCTGAACTATGGCTACACCTTC. Translation gives CATSRVGSSLNYGYTF.

This chain connects TRBV7-3 to TRBJ1-2; 8 bases agree with TRBD1. V lost 1 base and J lost 2; bases outside the gene matches: 3. The CDR3 extends over 15 amino acids. Germline loops: CDR1 SGHTA, CDR2 FQGTGA. The chain's CDR3 is CASSLRAGGNYGYTF. In DNA, the CDR3 is TGTGCCAGCAGCTTAAGGGCAGGGGGCAACTATGGCTACACCTTC.

The chain combines TRBV6-2 or TRBV6-3 with TRBJ1-6, with D unresolved. Germline V gives CDR1 MNHEY, CDR2 SVGEGT. The CDR3 has 13 residues. Trimming pared 2 bases from V and 13 bases from J, leaving 12 bases between. CDR3 DNA sequence: TGTGCCAGCAGTTACCTTCTACGCTCCCCCCTCCACTTT. It yields the protein CASSYLLRSPLHF.

The genes are TRBV4-3 and TRBJ2-5; D unclear. Germline V gene data show CDR1 as LGHNA and CDR2 as YSLEER. The CDR3 sequence is 14 residues long. Trimming shortened V by 0 bases and J by 5 bases, and 10 bases separated the two germline ends. CDR3: CASSQDRFVETQYF. For the CDR3, the DNA is TGCGCCAGCAGCCAAGATAGGTTCGTCGAGACCCAGTACTTC.